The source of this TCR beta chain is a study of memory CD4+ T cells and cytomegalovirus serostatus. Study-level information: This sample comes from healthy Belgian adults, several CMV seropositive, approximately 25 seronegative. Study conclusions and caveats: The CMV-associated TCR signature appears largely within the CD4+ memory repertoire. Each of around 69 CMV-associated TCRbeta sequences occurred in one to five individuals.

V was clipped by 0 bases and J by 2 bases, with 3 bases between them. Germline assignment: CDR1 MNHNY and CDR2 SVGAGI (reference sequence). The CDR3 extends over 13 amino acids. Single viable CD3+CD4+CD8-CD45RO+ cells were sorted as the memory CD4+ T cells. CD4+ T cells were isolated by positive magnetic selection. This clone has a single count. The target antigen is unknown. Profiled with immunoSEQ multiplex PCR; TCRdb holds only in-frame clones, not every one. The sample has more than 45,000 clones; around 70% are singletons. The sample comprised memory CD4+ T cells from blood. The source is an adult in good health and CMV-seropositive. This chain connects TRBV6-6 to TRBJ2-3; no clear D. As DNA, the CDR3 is TGTGCCAGCAGTTACTCGGTCACAGATACGCAGTATTTT. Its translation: CASSYSVTDTQYF.